What follows are 17 T cell receptor beta chains derived from one specimen sequenced in a study of blood T cell repertoires in COVID-19. Libraries were prepared by immunoSEQ multiplex PCR; TCRdb keeps only in-frame clonotypes and omits some of them. Of some 150,000 clones listed, roughly four fifths are singletons. Specimen: peripheral blood. The receptors were gathered from a man aged 40-49 years who had recovered from COVID-19.

This chain uses TRBV7-9 with TRBJ2-5, with D possibly being TRBD1 (6 bases). In germline, CDR1 is SEHNR, CDR2 FQNEAQ (reference sequence). The CDR3 loop spans 15 amino acids. Trimming left V 4 bases short and J 5 bases short, with 17 bases between. CDR3 DNA: TGTGCCAGCAGCTCCGGGGACATCAGCGCGGAGACCCAGTACTTC. Translation gives CASSSGDISAETQYF.

This clone was found once. This sequence joins TRBV4-3 and TRBJ2-7; D is perhaps TRBD1 (5 bases). The germline V gene encodes CDR1 LGHNA and CDR2 YSLEER. The CDR3 extends over 16 amino acids. V was cut by 2 bases and J by 3 bases, with 17 bases left in between. The CDR3 DNA reads as TGCGCCAGCAGCCAAACCAGACAGACGACCTTCTACGAGCAGTACTTC. Protein product: CASSQTRQTTFYEQYF.

The chain links TRBV7-6 to TRBJ2-1; 7 bases map to TRBD2. CDR3 size: 16 residues. V shed 2 bases and J 6 bases; nucleotides not matched to a gene: 10. Germline-derived CDR1 and CDR2 are SGHVS and FNYEAQ. The CDR3 is CASSLSGAGVGNEQFF. The CDR3 region has the DNA TGTGCCAGCAGCTTAAGTGGCGCGGGAGTAGGCAATGAGCAGTTCTTC.

The gene calls are TRBV4-1 and TRBJ2-6, with D perhaps matching TRBD1 (5 bases). The CDR3 is 17 residues long. The V end was cut by 2 bases, the J end by 0 bases, with 11 bases between. Germline V gene sequence: CDR1 MGHRA, CDR2 YSYEKL. In nucleotides, the CDR3 is TGCGCCAGCAGCCAAACTTCAGACAGCTCTGGGGCCAACGTCCTGACTTTC. The encoded protein is CASSQTSDSSGANVLTF.

This rearrangement joins TRBV30 to TRBJ2-5; D perhaps matches TRBD2 (7 bases). CDR1 and CDR2 (germline): GTSNPN, SVGIG (reference sequence). The V end was cut by 2 bases, the J end by 2 bases, with 15 bases between. CDR3 length: 15 residues. CDR3 amino acids: CAWSSGAGAQETQYF. The DNA for the CDR3 is TGTGCCTGGAGTAGCGGGGCAGGGGCTCAAGAGACCCAGTACTTC.

The chain is built from TRBV2 and TRBJ2-3; a possible D gene is TRBD1 (6 bases). Germline assignment: CDR1 SNHLY and CDR2 FYNNEI. Trimming cost V 10 bases and J 4 bases, with 18 bases left between them. This CDR3 has 14 residues. For the CDR3, the DNA is TGTGCCACAGCCCTACAGGGTAGGCCAGATACGCAGTATTTT. This sequence encodes CATALQGRPDTQYF.

V is TRBV21-1 and J is TRBJ1-1; the table gives TRBD1 as D, unverified against the DNA. TRBV21-1 is classified as a pseudogene. The CDR3 length is 12 residues. In nucleotides, the CDR3 is TGTGCCAGCAGCCGAACAGACAGTGAAGCTTTCTTT. Protein: CASSRTDSEAFF.

The chain uses TRBV6-6 and TRBJ1-4; D perhaps matches TRBD1 (5 bases). Looked up from germline, CDR1 is MNHNY and CDR2 is SVGAGI (reference sequence). V dropped 2 bases and J dropped 1 base, with 8 bases sitting between them. CDR3 length: 15 residues. The CDR3 protein is CASSYPQGTNEKLFF. CDR3 coding DNA: TGTGCCAGCAGTTACCCCCAGGGAACTAATGAAAAACTGTTTTTT.

This clone occurred once. This sequence joins TRBV6-5 and TRBJ2-5; TRBD2 matches 14 bases. Germline CDR1 is MNHEY and CDR2 is SVGAGI. The CDR3 sequence is 14 residues long. Losses at the gene ends were 2 bases for V and 9 bases for J; bases not matched to a gene: 2. This CDR3 is CASSYATSGGAQYF. CDR3 DNA sequence: TGTGCCAGCAGTTACGCGACTAGCGGGGGGGCCCAGTACTTC.

The chain links TRBV7-2 to TRBJ2-7, with 8 nucleotides matching TRBD1. Germline V gives CDR1 SGHTA, CDR2 FQGNSA. The CDR3 has 15 amino acids. With V trimmed by 4 bases and J by 3 bases, 8 bases remained unmatched. The CDR3 nucleotides are TGTGCCAGCAGCTCTCAGGGGGCTATAGGCTACGAGCAGTACTTC. Translating gives CASSSQGAIGYEQYF.

The V gene is TRBV12-5, the J gene TRBJ2-7; 7 bases match TRBD1. The trim removed 1 base at V and 12 bases at J, leaving 12 bases unmatched. The CDR3 length is 14 residues. Per the germline V gene, CDR1 is LGHNT and CDR2 is FRNRAP. CDR3 protein: CASGLALGQPVRYF. Here the CDR3 DNA reads TGTGCTAGTGGTTTGGCCCTGGGACAGCCCGTCAGGTACTTC.

This rearrangement joins TRBV27 to TRBJ2-5; tentatively, D is TRBD2 (5 bases). The CDR3 extends over 13 amino acids. Germline CDR1 is MNHEY and CDR2 is SMNVEV (reference sequence). Trimming stripped 4 bases from V and 3 bases from J, with 9 bases between. As DNA, the CDR3 is TGTGCCAGCAGTTCACGGCGGGAAGAGACCCAGTACTTC. It codes for CASSSRREETQYF.

The genes are TRBV30 and TRBJ2-1; 7 nucleotides line up with TRBD2. The CDR3 runs to 14 residues. V was pared by 3 bases and J by 9 bases, with 11 bases of the junction left unmatched. Germline V CDR1 and CDR2: GTSNPN, SVGIG (reference sequence). CDR3 region: CAWRWGEGQGEQFF. CDR3 nucleotide sequence: TGTGCCTGGAGGTGGGGGGAGGGCCAGGGTGAGCAGTTCTTC.

A single count supports this clone. V is TRBV11-3 and J is TRBJ2-7, with TRBD2 identical over 11 bases. Germline loops: CDR1 SGHNT, CDR2 YENEEA. This CDR3 spans 12 amino acids. J lost 4 bases, V lost 9 bases, and 2 bases had no gene match. The CDR3 nucleotides read TGTGCCAGTACTAGCGGGGGTTACGAGCAGTACTTC. Translated: CASTSGGYEQYF.

The V gene is TRBV19, the J gene TRBJ2-1; D call uncertain. V shed 2 bases and J shed 5 bases, with 4 bases lying between them. Germline V gives CDR1 LNHDA, CDR2 SQIVND (reference sequence). This CDR3 has 12 residues. The DNA of the CDR3 is TGTGCCAGTAGTATACTAAACAATGAGCAGTTCTTC. Translating it yields CASSILNNEQFF.

The genes are TRBV5-1 and TRBJ1-3, with 7 bases lining up with TRBD1. With V trimmed by 3 bases and J by 2 bases, 14 bases remained unmatched. This CDR3 is built from 18 residues. Per germline, CDR1 SGHRS and CDR2 YFSETQ. The CDR3 DNA reads as TGCGCCAGCAGCTCCTTTGGGAGCCTCGGGACAGCTGGAAACACCATATATTTT. Translated, it gives CASSSFGSLGTAGNTIYF. Based on the CDR3 plus reference TRBV5-1 and TRBJ1-3, the full variable domain is KAGVTQTPRYLIKTRGQQVTLSCSPISGHRSVSWYQQTPGQGLQFLFEYFSETQRNKGNFPGRFSGRQFSNSRSEMNVSTLELGDSALYLCASSSFGSLGTAGNTIYFGEGSWLTVV.

This chain uses TRBV24-1 with TRBJ1-5; possible D gene TRBD1, 5 bases. Germline-derived CDR1 and CDR2 are KGHDR and SFDVKD. The germline V and J ends were trimmed by 4 bases and 6 bases, with 12 bases remaining between them. CDR3 length equals 14 residues. CDR3 in amino acids: CATSESRVGQPQHF. CDR3 DNA sequence: TGTGCCACCAGTGAAAGCAGGGTCGGTCAGCCCCAGCATTTT.